This T cell receptor (beta chain) was sequenced for a study of blood T cell repertoires in COVID-19. Study at large: There were acute and convalescent COVID-19 samples, and they came from the United States, Italy and Spain. T cells, B-cell-depleted T cells, or PBMCs provided the cDNA or gDNA that served as material.

Original data processing: Estimation of nucleated cell counts relied on the amplification of reference gene primers. Profiled with immunoSEQ multiplex PCR; TCRdb holds only in-frame clones, not every one. D and trimming were read from the DNA, whereas the V and J calls and clone size are those reported in that table. This sample has roughly 290,000 clones, with just under 85% found just once. The source material was peripheral blood. The source is a woman aged 45-60 years with active or convalescent COVID-19.

CDR3 loop: CASSLKPAGAGNTIYF. CDR3 coding DNA: TGCGCCAGCAGCTTGAAGCCTGCGGGGGCGGGAAACACCATATATTTT. This chain uses TRBV5-1 with TRBJ1-3; D is perhaps TRBD1 (6 bases). V shed 1 base and J shed 4 bases, with 15 bases lying between them. The CDR3 is made up of 16 amino acids. CDR1 is SGHRS, CDR2 YFSETQ, per germline.